The 7 T cell receptor beta chains in this list originate from one sample, sequenced in a study of tumour-infiltrating T cells in Burkitt lymphoma. Assay: immunoSEQ multiplex PCR; the TCRdb copy retains only in-frame clones and omits some. The sample contains around 13,000 clones, 65% to 90% of which appear only once. Source material: tumor tissue. Receptor source: a human donor with diffuse large B-cell lymphoma.

The J gene is TRBJ1-4, the V gene TRBV2; unclear D gene. V dropped 6 bases and J dropped 5 bases, with 10 bases sitting between them. The germline V gene encodes CDR1 SNHLY and CDR2 FYNNEI. There are 13 residues in the CDR3. Written as DNA, the CDR3 is TGTGCCAGCAGCCCCGGGGAGAATGAAAAACTGTTTTTT. Protein: CASSPGENEKLFF.

This clone was recorded a few times. The chain recombines TRBV2 with TRBJ1-1, with 9 bases that match TRBD1. From germline, CDR1 is SNHLY and CDR2 FYNNEI. The CDR3 totals 16 residues. V lost 0 bases, J lost 6 bases, and 8 bases stayed unmatched. The CDR3 DNA sequence: TGTGCCAGCAGTGAAGCTCATCCGGGACAGGGTGCTGAAGCTTTCTTT. Protein product: CASSEAHPGQGAEAFF.

This clone was found once. The chain has TRBV5-8 and TRBJ1-4, with TRBD1 matching over 7 bases. The CDR3 is 15 residues long. Germline V lookup: CDR1 SGHTS, CDR2 YDEGEE. V was clipped by 4 bases and J by 4 bases; unmatched bases: 7. In DNA form, the CDR3 reads TGTGCCAGCAGCGTGGGACAGCACCTTAATGAAAAACTGTTTTTT. It translates to CASSVGQHLNEKLFF.

This rearrangement joins TRBV15 to TRBJ2-2; D is uncertain. CDR3 length: 13 amino acids. V lost 0 bases and J lost 4, with 3 bases in between. Germline loops: CDR1 LNHNV, CDR2 YYDKDF (reference sequence). The CDR3 is CATSRDFTGELFF. The CDR3 bases are TGTGCCACCAGCAGAGATTTCACCGGGGAGCTGTTTTTT.

The rearrangement joins TRBV19 to TRBJ1-1; D ambiguous. This CDR3 comprises 11 residues. Germline CDR1 LNHDA, CDR2 SQIVND (reference sequence). The germline V and J ends were trimmed by 7 bases and 3 bases, with 6 bases remaining between them. The CDR3 DNA reads as TGTGCCAGTAAGGAGTACACTGAAGCTTTCTTT. Translating gives CASKEYTEAFF.

Comments on this clone: This CDR3 is also generated by other DNA sequences in the sample. This chain links TRBV7-9 with TRBJ1-1; D unresolved. V was cut by 3 bases and J by 3 bases, with 5 bases left in between. Germline assignment: CDR1 SEHNR and CDR2 FQNEAQ (reference sequence). The CDR3 contains 12 residues. In DNA, the CDR3 is TGTGCCAGCAGCTTCGGCGACACTGAAGCTTTCTTT. Its translation is CASSFGDTEAFF.

The chain employs TRBV5-1 and TRBJ2-5; TRBD1 matches at 9 bases. The V gene's germline CDR1 is SGHRS and CDR2 YFSETQ. The CDR3 length is 14 residues. Trimming at V came to 4 bases and at J to 5 bases, leaving 6 bases not matched to a gene. DNA for the CDR3: TGCGCCAGCAGCCTGGGACAGGGTTGGGAGACCCAGTACTTC. It specifies CASSLGQGWETQYF.